Listed here is a single TCR beta chain. The antigen remains undetermined. The V gene's germline CDR1 is SGHTA and CDR2 FQGNSA. The CDR3 is made up of 15 amino acids. V was clipped by 1 base and J by 3 bases, with 12 bases between them. This record belongs to a study of T cells after yellow fever vaccination. About the research overall: Low-cell-number fractions underwent preparation using SMART-Seq v4 Ultra Low Input. General study points: Detected again after the booster were most primary-vaccination clones, at 96% CD4 and 88% CD8. In FACS-sorted repertoires, abundant clonotypes from the bulk population could appear as contaminants. Peaking faster, on day 5 versus 15, the secondary response was nonetheless weaker.

TCRdb reprocessed the 5' RACE reads with MiXCR, giving one entry per CDR3 protein. The table lists more than 300,000 distinct CDR3 sequences, over 8.5% of them singletons. The sample was CD4+ T cells sorted from PBMCs, taken 45 days after the yellow fever booster vaccination. This sequence joins TRBV7-2 and TRBJ1-2; TRBD1 is a possible D gene (5 bases). The clonotype comes from a man younger than 35 who received the YFV17D yellow fever vaccine. CDR3 region: CASSLGLGEYYGYTF. The CDR3 DNA sequence: TGTGCCAGCAGCTTAGGGCTGGGGGAATACTATGGCTACACCTTC.